This T cell receptor (beta chain) was captured in a study of shared clonotypes between healthy human individuals. Study information: Those who served as donors were a couple of women and a few men between the ages of 18 and 49.

In its sample, this clone was seen once. Germline CDR1 LNHNV, CDR2 YYDKDF (reference sequence). The CDR3 covers 16 residues. V shed 0 bases and J shed 7 bases, with 16 bases lying between them. Ten immunoSEQ deep assay plates served to sequence unsorted PBMC DNA. Clones were sequenced by immunoSEQ multiplex PCR, and TCRdb holds only the in-frame ones, with some missing. Seen here are around 500,000 clones, 75% to 85% observed once, and the top ten hold less than 15%. J is TRBJ1-5 and V is TRBV15, with TRBD1 as a possible D gene (5 bases). The sequence came from a woman aged 40 to 49 in good health. Some clones in this sample may be carry-over from other donors' samples. What was sequenced was PBMCs. CDR3 residues: CATSRESDSGRQPQHF. The CDR3 DNA reads as TGTGCCACCAGCAGAGAATCAGACAGTGGGAGGCAGCCCCAGCATTTT.